This T cell receptor (beta chain) was profiled in a study of vaccination and CD4 T cells after COVID-19. As concerns this clonotype: Its target is unknown.

Trimming pared 3 bases from V and 4 bases from J, leaving 12 bases between. Germline V gene sequence: CDR1 SGHTA, CDR2 FQGNSA. This CDR3 spans 14 amino acids. At the Johns Hopkins FTIC core, DNA taken from cultured CD4+ T cells was sequenced by way of the Oncomine TCR Beta short-read assay. TCRdb passed the PCR reads through MiXCR, listing each CDR3 protein once. This table has 12,000 to 15,000 distinct CDR3 sequences, around 67% appearing once. Treatment given: approximately nine-day PBMC culture with coronavirus spike peptide pools or control peptides (ViraFEST assay). With peptide pools, ViraFEST first expanded antigen-specific T cells and afterwards sequenced their TCRs. Positivity by PCR occurred from March to December 2020, a period that predated US Alpha, Beta and Delta variants.

The receptor was derived from a human donor who had recovered from COVID-19. The specimen sequenced was CD4+ T cells from blood, cultured in vitro. The chain joins TRBV7-2 to TRBJ1-1, with unresolved D. The CDR3 bases are TGTGCCAGCAGCTTTTCCCAAACCCTCACTGAAGCTTTCTTT. This encodes CASSFSQTLTEAFF.